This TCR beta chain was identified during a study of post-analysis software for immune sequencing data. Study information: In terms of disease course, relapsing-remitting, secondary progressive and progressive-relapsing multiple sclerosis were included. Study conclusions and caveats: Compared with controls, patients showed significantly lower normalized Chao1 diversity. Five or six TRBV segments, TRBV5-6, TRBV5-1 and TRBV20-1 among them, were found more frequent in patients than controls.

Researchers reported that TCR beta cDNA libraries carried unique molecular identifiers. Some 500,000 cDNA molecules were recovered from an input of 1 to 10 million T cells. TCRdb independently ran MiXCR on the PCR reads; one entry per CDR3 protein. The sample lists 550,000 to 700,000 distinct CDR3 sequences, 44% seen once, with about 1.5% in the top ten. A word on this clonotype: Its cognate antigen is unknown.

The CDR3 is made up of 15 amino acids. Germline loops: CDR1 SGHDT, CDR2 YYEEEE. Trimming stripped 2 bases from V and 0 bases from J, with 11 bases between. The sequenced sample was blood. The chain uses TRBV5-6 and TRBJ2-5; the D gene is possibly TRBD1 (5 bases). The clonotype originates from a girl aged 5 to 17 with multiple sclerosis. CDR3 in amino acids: CASSFGKGYQETQYF. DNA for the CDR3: TGTGCCAGCAGCTTCGGTAAGGGGTACCAAGAGACCCAGTACTTC.